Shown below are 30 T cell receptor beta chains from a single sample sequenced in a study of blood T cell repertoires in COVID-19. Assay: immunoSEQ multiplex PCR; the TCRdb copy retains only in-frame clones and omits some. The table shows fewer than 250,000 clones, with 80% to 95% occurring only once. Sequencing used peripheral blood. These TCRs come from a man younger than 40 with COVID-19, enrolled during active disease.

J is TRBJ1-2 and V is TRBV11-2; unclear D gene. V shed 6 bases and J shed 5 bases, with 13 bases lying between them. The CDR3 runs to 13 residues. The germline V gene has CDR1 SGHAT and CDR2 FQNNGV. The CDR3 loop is CASSKKGGYGYTF. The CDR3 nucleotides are TGTGCCAGCAGTAAGAAGGGAGGTTATGGCTACACCTTC.

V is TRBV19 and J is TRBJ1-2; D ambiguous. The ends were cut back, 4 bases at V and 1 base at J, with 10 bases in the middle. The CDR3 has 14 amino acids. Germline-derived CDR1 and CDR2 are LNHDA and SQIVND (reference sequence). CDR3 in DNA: TGTGCCAGTAGTACCGACACGAGTAACTATGGCTACACCTTC. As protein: CASSTDTSNYGYTF.

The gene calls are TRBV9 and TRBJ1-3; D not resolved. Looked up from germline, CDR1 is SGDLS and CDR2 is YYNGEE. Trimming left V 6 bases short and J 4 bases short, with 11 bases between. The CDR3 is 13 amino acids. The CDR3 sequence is CASNRGRGNTIYF. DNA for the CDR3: TGTGCCAGCAACCGGGGTAGAGGAAACACCATATATTTT.

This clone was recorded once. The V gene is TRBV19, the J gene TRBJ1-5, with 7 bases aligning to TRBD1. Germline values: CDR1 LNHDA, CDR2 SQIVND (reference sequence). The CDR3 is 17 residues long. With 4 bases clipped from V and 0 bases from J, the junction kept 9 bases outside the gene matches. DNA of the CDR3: TGTGCCAGTAGTAGCGGAGGGACAGTATATAGCAATCAGCCCCAGCATTTT. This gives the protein CASSSGGTVYSNQPQHF. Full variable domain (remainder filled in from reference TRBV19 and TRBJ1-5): DGGITQSPKYLFRKEGQNVTLSCEQNLNHDAMYWYRQDPGQGLRLIYYSQIVNDFQKGDIAEGYSVSREKKESFPLTVTSAQKNPTAFYLCASSSGGTVYSNQPQHFGDGTRLSIL.

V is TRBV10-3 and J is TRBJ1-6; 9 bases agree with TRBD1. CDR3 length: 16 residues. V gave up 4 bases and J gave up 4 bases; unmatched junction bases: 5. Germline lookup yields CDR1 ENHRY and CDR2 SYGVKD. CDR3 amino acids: CAISATGGGYNSPLHF. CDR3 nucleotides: TGTGCCATCAGTGCGACAGGGGGGGGTTATAATTCACCCCTCCACTTT.

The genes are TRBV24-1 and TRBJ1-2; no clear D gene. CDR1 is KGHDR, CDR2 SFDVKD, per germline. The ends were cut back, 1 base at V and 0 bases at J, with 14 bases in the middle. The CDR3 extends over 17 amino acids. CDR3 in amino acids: CATSDFLTVDPNYGYTF. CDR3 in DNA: TGTGCCACCAGTGATTTTTTAACGGTCGATCCTAACTATGGCTACACCTTC.

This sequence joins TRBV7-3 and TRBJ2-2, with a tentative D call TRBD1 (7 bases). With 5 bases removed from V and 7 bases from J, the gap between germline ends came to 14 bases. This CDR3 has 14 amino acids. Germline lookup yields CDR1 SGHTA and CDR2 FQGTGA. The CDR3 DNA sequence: TGTGCCAGCAGCCCTAGGGGGGACAGCGGGGAGCTGTTTTTT. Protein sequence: CASSPRGDSGELFF.

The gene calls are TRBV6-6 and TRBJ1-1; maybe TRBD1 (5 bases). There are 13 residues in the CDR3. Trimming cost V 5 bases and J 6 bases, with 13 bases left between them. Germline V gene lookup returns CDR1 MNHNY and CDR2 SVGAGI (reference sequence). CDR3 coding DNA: TGTGCCAGCAGTGCTCCAGGGTCGCCTGAAGCTTTCTTT. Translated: CASSAPGSPEAFF.

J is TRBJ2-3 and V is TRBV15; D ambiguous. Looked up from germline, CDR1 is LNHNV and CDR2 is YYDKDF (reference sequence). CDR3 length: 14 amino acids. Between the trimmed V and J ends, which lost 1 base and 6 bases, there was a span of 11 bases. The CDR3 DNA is TGTGCCACCAGCAGAGCTCTAGAGAGGGATACGCAGTATTTT. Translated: CATSRALERDTQYF.

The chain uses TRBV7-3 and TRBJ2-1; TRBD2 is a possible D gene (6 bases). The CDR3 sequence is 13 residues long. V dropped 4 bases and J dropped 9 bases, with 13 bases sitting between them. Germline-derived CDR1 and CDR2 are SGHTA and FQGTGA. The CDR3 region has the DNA TGTGCCAGCAGCTACAATGACGGGGGTGAGCAGTTCTTC. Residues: CASSYNDGGEQFF.

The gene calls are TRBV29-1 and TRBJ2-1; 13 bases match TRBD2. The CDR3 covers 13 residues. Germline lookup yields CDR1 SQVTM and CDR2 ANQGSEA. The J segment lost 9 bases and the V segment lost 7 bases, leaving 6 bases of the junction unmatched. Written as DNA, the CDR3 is TGCAGCGCTGGGACTAGCGGGGTTGGTGAGCAGTTCTTC. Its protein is CSAGTSGVGEQFF.

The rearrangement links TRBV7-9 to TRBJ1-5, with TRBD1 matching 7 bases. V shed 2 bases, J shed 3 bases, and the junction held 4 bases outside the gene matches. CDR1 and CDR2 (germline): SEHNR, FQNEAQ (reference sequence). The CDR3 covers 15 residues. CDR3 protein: CASSLTGTVNQPQHF. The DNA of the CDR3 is TGTGCCAGCAGCTTAACCGGGACAGTCAATCAGCCCCAGCATTTT.

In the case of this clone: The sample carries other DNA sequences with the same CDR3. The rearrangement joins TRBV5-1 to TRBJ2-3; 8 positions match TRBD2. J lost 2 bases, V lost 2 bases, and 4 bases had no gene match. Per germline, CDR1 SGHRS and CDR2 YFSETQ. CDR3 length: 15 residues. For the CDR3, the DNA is TGCGCCAGCAGCTTACGGGGGGGCTCCACAGATACGCAGTATTTT. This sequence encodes CASSLRGGSTDTQYF.

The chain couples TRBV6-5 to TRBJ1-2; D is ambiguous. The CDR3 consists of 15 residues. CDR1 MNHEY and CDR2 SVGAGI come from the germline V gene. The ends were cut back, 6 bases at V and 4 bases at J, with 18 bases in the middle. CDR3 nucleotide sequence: TGTGCCAGCAGCAGAACACGATTAGGGAGCTATGGCTACACCTTC. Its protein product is CASSRTRLGSYGYTF.

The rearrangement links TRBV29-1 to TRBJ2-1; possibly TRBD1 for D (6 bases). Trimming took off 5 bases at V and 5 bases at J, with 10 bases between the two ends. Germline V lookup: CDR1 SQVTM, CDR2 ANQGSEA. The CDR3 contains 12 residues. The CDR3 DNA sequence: TGCAGCGTTAAACAGGGAAACAATGAGCAGTTCTTC. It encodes CSVKQGNNEQFF.

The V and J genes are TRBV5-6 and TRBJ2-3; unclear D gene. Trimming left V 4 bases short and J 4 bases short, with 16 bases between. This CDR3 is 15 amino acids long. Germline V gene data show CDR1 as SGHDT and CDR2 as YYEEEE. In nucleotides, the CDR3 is TGTGCCAGCAGCCCGACAAGTCAGTATTCAGATACGCAGTATTTT. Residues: CASSPTSQYSDTQYF.

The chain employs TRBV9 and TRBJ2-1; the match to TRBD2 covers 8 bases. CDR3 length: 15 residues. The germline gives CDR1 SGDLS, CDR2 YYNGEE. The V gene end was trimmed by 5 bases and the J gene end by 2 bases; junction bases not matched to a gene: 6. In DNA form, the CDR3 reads TGTGCCAGCAGTTTCGGGCGGGGGGCCTACAATGAGCAGTTCTTC. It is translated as CASSFGRGAYNEQFF.

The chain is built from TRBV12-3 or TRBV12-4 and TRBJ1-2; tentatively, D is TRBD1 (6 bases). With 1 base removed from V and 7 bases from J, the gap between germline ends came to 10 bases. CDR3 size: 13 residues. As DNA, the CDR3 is TGTGCCAGCAGTTTAGATTCAGGGGCTGGCTACACCTTC. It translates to CASSLDSGAGYTF.

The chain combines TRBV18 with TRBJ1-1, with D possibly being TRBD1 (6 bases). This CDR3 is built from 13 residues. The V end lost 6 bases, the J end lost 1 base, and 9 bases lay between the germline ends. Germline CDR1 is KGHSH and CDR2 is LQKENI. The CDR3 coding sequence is TGTGCCAGCTCTATGACAGGGAACACTGAAGCTTTCTTT. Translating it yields CASSMTGNTEAFF.

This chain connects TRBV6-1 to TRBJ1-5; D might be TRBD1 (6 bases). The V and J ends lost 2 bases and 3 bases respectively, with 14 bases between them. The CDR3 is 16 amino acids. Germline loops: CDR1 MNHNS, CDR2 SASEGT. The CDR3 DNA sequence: TGTGCCAGCAGTGAACCCCCGGGACATATCAATCAGCCCCAGCATTTT. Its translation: CASSEPPGHINQPQHF.

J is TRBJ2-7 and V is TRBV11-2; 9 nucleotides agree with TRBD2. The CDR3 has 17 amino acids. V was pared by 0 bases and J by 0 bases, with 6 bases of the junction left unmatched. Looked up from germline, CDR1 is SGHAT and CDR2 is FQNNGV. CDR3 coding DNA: TGTGCCAGCAGCTTAGATAGCGGGGGAACCAGCTCCTACGAGCAGTACTTC. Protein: CASSLDSGGTSSYEQYF.

CDR3 sequence reads: CASSVGQGGYNEQFF. In DNA, the CDR3 is TGTGCCAGCAGCGTAGGACAGGGGGGTTACAATGAGCAGTTCTTC. The chain uses TRBV9 and TRBJ2-1; 9 bases are shared with TRBD1. The V segment lost 0 bases and the J segment 4 bases; nucleotides outside the gene matches: 2. Germline-derived CDR1 and CDR2 are SGDLS and YYNGEE. This CDR3 contains 15 residues.

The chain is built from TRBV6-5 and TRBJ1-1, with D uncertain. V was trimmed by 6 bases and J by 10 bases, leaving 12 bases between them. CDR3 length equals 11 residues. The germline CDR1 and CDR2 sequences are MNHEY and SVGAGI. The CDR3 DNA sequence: TGTGCCAGCAGGGGAGTCTCTGGAGCTTTCTTT. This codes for CASRGVSGAFF.

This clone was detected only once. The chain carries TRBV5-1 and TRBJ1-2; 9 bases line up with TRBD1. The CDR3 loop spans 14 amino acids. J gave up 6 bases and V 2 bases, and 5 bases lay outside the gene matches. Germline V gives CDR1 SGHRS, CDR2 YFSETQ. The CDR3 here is CASSFETGGHGYTF. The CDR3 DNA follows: TGCGCCAGCAGCTTTGAGACAGGGGGGCATGGCTACACCTTC.

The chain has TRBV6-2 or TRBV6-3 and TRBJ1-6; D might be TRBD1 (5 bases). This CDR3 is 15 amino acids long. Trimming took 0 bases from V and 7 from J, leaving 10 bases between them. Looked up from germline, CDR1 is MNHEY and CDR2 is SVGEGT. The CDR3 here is CASSYSGGRNSPLHF. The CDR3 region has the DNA TGTGCCAGCAGTTACTCGGGGGGGAGAAATTCACCCCTCCACTTT.

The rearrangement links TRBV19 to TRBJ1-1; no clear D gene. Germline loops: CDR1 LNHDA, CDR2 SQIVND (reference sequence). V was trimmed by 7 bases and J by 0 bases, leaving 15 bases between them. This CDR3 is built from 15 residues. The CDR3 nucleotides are TGTGCCAGTAATCCCCCGGGGAACCTGAACACTGAAGCTTTCTTT. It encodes CASNPPGNLNTEAFF.

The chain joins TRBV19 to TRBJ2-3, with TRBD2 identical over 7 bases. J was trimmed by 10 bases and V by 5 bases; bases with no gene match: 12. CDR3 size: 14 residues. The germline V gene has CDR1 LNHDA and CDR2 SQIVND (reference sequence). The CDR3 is CASSPGTISVAQYF. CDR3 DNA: TGTGCCAGTAGTCCAGGGACTATCTCAGTGGCGCAGTATTTT.

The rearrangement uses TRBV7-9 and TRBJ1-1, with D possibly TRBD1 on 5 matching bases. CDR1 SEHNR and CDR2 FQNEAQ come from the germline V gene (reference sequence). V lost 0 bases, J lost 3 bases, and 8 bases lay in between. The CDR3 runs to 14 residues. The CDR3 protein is CASSLAGRYTEAFF. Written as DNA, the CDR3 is TGTGCCAGCAGCTTAGCGGGGCGGTACACTGAAGCTTTCTTT. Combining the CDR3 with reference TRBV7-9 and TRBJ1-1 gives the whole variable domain DTGVSQNPRHKITKRGQNVTFRCDPISEHNRLYWYRQTLGQGPEFLTYFQNEAQLEKSRLLSDRFSAERPKGSFSTLEIQRTEQGDSAMYLCASSLAGRYTEAFFGQGTRLTVV.

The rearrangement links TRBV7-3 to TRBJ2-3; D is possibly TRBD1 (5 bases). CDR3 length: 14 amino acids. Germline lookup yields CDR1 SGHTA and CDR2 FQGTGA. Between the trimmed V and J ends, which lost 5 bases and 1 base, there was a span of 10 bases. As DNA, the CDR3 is TGTGCCAGCAGCCCCATGACAGGCACAGATACGCAGTATTTT. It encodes CASSPMTGTDTQYF.

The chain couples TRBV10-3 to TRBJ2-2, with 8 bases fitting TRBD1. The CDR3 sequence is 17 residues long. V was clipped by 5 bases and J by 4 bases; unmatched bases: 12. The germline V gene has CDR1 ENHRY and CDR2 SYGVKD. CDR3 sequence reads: CAISSTGGKGTTGELFF. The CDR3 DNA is TGTGCCATCAGTTCAACAGGGGGTAAGGGGACCACCGGGGAGCTGTTTTTT.